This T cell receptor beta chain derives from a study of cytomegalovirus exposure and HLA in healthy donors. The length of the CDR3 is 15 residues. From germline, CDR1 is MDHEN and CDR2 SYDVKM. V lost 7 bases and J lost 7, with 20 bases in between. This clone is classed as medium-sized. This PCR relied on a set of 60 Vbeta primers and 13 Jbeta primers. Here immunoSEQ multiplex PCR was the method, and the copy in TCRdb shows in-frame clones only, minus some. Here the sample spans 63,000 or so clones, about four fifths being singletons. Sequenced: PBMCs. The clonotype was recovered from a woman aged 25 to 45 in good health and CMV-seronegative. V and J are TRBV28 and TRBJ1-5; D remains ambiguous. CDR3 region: CASTEKSEDEQPQHF. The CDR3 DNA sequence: TGTGCCAGCACCGAGAAGTCGGAGGATGAGCAGCCCCAGCATTTT.